This TCR beta chain is drawn from a study of shared clonotypes between healthy human individuals. This CDR3 comprises 13 residues. V was clipped by 1 base and J by 0 bases, with 4 bases between them. Germline CDR1 is LGHNA and CDR2 is YSLEER. Clones were read by immunoSEQ multiplex PCR, and TCRdb kept only the in-frame ones, dropping some. This table has 70,000 to 95,000 clones, roughly three fifths appearing once. The sample comprised memory CD8+ T cells sorted from blood. Subset indicated: CD45RO+ cells pooled with CCR7-negative TemRA cells. The sequence was collected from a man aged 30 to 39 in good health. The chain is built from TRBV4-3 and TRBJ2-7; D uncertain. For the CDR3, the DNA is TGCGCCAGCAGCCAAGGGACCTCCTACGAGCAGTACTTC. Its protein product is CASSQGTSYEQYF.